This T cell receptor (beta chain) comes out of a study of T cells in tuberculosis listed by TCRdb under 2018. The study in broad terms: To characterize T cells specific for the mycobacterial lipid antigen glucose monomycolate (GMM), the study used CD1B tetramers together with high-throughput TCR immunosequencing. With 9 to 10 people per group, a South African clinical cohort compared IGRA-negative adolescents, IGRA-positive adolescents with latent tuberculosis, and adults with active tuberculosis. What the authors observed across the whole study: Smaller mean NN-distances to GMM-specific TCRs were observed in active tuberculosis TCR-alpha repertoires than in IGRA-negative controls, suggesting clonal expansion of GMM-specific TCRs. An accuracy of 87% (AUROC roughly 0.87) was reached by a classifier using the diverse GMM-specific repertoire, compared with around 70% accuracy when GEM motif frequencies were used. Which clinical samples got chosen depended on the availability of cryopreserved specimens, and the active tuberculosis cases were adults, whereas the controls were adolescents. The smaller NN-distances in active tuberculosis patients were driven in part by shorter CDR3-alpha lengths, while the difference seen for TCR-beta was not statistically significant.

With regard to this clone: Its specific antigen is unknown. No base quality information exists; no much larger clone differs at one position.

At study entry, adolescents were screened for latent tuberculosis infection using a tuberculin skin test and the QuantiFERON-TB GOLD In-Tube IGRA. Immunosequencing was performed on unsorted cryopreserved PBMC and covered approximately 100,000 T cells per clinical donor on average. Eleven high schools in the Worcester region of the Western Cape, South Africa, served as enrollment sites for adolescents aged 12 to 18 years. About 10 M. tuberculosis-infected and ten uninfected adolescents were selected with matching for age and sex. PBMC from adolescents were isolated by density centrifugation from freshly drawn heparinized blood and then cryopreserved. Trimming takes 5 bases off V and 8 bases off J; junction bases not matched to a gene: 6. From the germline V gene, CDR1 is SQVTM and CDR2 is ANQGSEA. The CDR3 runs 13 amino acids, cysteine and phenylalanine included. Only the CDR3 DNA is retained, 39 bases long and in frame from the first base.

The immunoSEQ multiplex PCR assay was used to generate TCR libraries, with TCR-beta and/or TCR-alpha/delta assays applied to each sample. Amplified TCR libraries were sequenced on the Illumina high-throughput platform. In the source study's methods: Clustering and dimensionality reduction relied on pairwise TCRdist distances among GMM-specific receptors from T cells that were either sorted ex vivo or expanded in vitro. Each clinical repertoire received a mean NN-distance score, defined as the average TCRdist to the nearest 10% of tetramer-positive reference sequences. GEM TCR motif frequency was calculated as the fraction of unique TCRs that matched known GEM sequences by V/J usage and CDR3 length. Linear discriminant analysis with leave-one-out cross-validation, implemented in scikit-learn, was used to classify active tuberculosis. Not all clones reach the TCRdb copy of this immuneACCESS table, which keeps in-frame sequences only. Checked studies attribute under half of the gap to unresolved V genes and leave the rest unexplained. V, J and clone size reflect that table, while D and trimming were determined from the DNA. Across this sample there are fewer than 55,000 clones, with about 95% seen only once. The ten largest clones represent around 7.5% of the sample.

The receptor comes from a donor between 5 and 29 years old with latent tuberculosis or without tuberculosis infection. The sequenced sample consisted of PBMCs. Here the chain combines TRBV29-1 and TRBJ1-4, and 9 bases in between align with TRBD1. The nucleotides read TGCAGCGTTCGAACAGGGGGCTTGGAAAAACTGTTTTTT. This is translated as CSVRTGGLEKLFF.